Presented here are 27 T cell receptor beta chains from one specimen sequenced in a study of shared clonotypes between healthy human individuals. CD8 cells classed as naive were CD45RO-negative and positively selected for CCR7, excluding terminally differentiated effector memory CD45RA+ cells. Only in-frame clones appear in the TCRdb table, and some are missing; sequencing was by immunoSEQ multiplex PCR. The table records fewer than 1 million clones, roughly 96% of them present only once. Sequenced input: naive CD8+ T cells sorted from blood. These receptors were taken from a man between 25 and 39 years old in good health.

The genes are TRBV7-2 and TRBJ1-5; no firm D call. V lost 1 base and J 6 bases, leaving 7 bases between the germline ends. Germline assignment: CDR1 SGHTA and CDR2 FQGNSA. The CDR3 spans 13 residues. The chain's CDR3 is CASSLGRSQPQHF. CDR3 nucleotide sequence: TGTGCCAGCAGCTTAGGAAGGAGTCAGCCCCAGCATTTT.

The CDR3 DNA reads TGTGCCAGCAGCTCGTTTCCTGGCGGGAGAAACTACGAGCAGTACTTC. Amino acids: CASSSFPGGRNYEQYF. J is TRBJ2-7 and V is TRBV7-2; 7 bases are a match to TRBD2. Germline V gene sequence: CDR1 SGHTA, CDR2 FQGNSA. V was pared by 4 bases and J by 3 bases, with 12 bases of the junction left unmatched. The length of the CDR3 is 16 residues.

The chain recombines TRBV7-9 with TRBJ1-1, with D unresolved. Germline V gene data show CDR1 as SEHNR and CDR2 as FQNEAQ (reference sequence). The CDR3 loop spans 11 amino acids. V was pared by 8 bases and J by 5 bases, with 9 bases between. The CDR3 nucleotides are TGTGCCAGCGCTAAGGCTACTGAAGCTTTCTTT. Amino acids: CASAKATEAFF.

The rearrangement links TRBV28 to TRBJ2-5, with 8 bases identical to TRBD1. With 4 bases clipped from V and 5 bases from J, the junction kept 9 bases outside the gene matches. The CDR3 contains 15 residues. Germline V gene data show CDR1 as MDHEN and CDR2 as SYDVKM. This CDR3 reads CASSSLDRAVETQYF. The CDR3 DNA reads TGTGCCAGCAGTTCGTTGGACAGGGCGGTGGAGACCCAGTACTTC.

The CDR3 DNA follows: TGTGCCAGCATTTGGACTAGCGGGAGCTACGAGCAGTACTTC. Its protein product is CASIWTSGSYEQYF. The rearrangement joins TRBV6-1 to TRBJ2-7, with TRBD2 matching 13 bases. J lost 3 bases, V lost 7 bases, and 3 bases had no gene match. There are 14 residues in the CDR3. Germline V gene lookup returns CDR1 MNHNS and CDR2 SASEGT.

The DNA for the CDR3 is TGTGCCAGCAGCCAAGTCGGGAGCTCCTACAATGAGCAGTTCTTC. Residues: CASSQVGSSYNEQFF. This chain uses TRBV14 with TRBJ2-1, with a weak D call TRBD2 (6 bases). There are 15 residues in the CDR3. V dropped 1 base and J dropped 0 bases, with 7 bases sitting between them. Germline CDR1 reads SGHDN; CDR2 reads FVKESK.

The chain links TRBV4-1 to TRBJ2-7; TRBD2 matches 8 bases. The germline V gene encodes CDR1 MGHRA and CDR2 YSYEKL. Trimming at V came to 0 bases and at J to 13 bases, leaving 23 bases not matched to a gene. The CDR3 totals 18 residues. The CDR3 protein is CASSQDNIGYGYSGMEYF. DNA for the CDR3: TGCGCCAGCAGCCAAGACAATATTGGGTATGGCTATAGCGGGATGGAATACTTC.

V and J are TRBV6-5 and TRBJ2-1; perhaps TRBD2 as D (5 bases). CDR1 and CDR2 from the germline V gene are MNHEY and SVGAGI. V lost 8 bases and J lost 4, with 18 bases in between. There are 15 residues in the CDR3. CDR3 loop: CASSIRGVGYNEQFF. Written as DNA, the CDR3 is TGTGCCAGCTCAATCCGGGGAGTGGGTTACAATGAGCAGTTCTTC.

The chain couples TRBV7-2 to TRBJ2-5, with D unclear. There are 13 residues in the CDR3. Trimming took off 5 bases at V and 5 bases at J, with 12 bases between the two ends. Germline values: CDR1 SGHTA, CDR2 FQGNSA. The CDR3 spells CASSQAIRETQYF. The CDR3 nucleotides read TGTGCCAGCAGCCAAGCTATTAGGGAGACCCAGTACTTC. The full variable domain, in which reference TRBV7-2 and TRBJ2-5 provide the parts outside the CDR3, is GAGVSQSPSNKVTEKGKDVELRCDPISGHTALYWYRQSLGQGLEFLIYFQGNSAPDKSGLPSDRFSAERTGGSVSTLTIQRTQQEDSAVYLCASSQAIRETQYFGPGTRLLVL.

The chain carries TRBV10-3 and TRBJ2-7; D perhaps matches TRBD2 (6 bases). The CDR3 contains 11 residues. Germline CDR1 reads ENHRY; CDR2 reads SYGVKD. The V end was cut by 0 bases, the J end by 11 bases, with 8 bases between. The CDR3 nucleotides are TGTGCCATCAGTGAGTCGGGGACTGAGTACTTC. It is translated as CAISESGTEYF.

The rearrangement joins TRBV4-3 to TRBJ2-7, with 10 bases fitting TRBD1. V gave up 4 bases and J gave up 4 bases; unmatched junction bases: 4. This CDR3 is 14 amino acids long. The germline gives CDR1 LGHNA, CDR2 YSLEER. The DNA of the CDR3 is TGCGCCAGCAGCCCCGGGACAGGGGAATACGAGCAGTACTTC. Protein: CASSPGTGEYEQYF.

This clone was detected a few times. The V gene is TRBV11-3, the J gene TRBJ2-3, with 7 bases that match TRBD1. V gave up 5 bases and J gave up 4 bases; unmatched junction bases: 6. Germline V gene sequence: CDR1 SGHNT, CDR2 YENEEA. This CDR3 contains 14 residues. The CDR3 bases are TGTGCCAGCAGCACACAGGGGTCTTCAGATACGCAGTATTTT. It specifies CASSTQGSSDTQYF.

The CDR3 here is CASTRVSSLGAGELFF. The CDR3 bases are TGTGCCAGCACCCGCGTCTCAAGCCTAGGGGCCGGGGAGCTGTTTTTT. The chain combines TRBV27 with TRBJ2-2, with D possibly being TRBD1 (5 bases). The germline CDR1 and CDR2 sequences are MNHEY and SMNVEV (reference sequence). The CDR3 totals 16 residues. V was trimmed by 7 bases and J by 6 bases, leaving 21 bases between them.

The chain combines TRBV5-1 with TRBJ1-1; D unclear. Germline CDR1 reads SGHRS; CDR2 reads YFSETQ. Trimming shortened V by 0 bases and J by 1 base, and 4 bases separated the two germline ends. CDR3 length: 13 amino acids. This chain's CDR3 is CASSLGANTEAFF. In DNA, the CDR3 is TGCGCCAGCAGCTTGGGCGCGAACACTGAAGCTTTCTTT.

The V and J genes are TRBV10-2 and TRBJ1-5; D unclear. Germline-derived CDR1 and CDR2 are WSHSY and SAAADI. Trimming removed 8 bases at V and 3 bases at J, with 17 bases between. The CDR3 contains 15 residues. The CDR3 nucleotides read TGCGCCAGCCGCTCCGACCCGGGCCTCAATCAGCCCCAGCATTTT. Its protein product is CASRSDPGLNQPQHF.

J is TRBJ1-1 and V is TRBV7-9; TRBD1 is a possible D gene (6 bases). The CDR3 is 15 amino acids. Between the trimmed V and J ends, which lost 5 bases and 3 bases, there was a span of 16 bases. The germline gives CDR1 SEHNR, CDR2 FQNEAQ (reference sequence). CDR3 sequence reads: CASSRKGGIDTEAFF. The CDR3 nucleotides read TGTGCCAGCAGCCGAAAGGGGGGGATCGACACTGAAGCTTTCTTT.

This chain joins TRBV14 and TRBJ2-1, with D perhaps given as TRBD1 or TRBD2 (5 bases each). V lost 2 bases to trimming and J lost 6 bases, with 23 bases between them. Germline CDR1 is SGHDN and CDR2 is FVKESK. There are 18 residues in the CDR3. The CDR3 loop is CASSQRFLPVSGGNEQFF. The CDR3 nucleotides are TGTGCCAGCAGCCAACGATTCCTCCCCGTCTCTGGGGGCAATGAGCAGTTCTTC.

V gene TRBV7-9 combines with J gene TRBJ2-7; the match to TRBD2 covers 7 bases. J was trimmed by 3 bases and V by 5 bases; bases with no gene match: 10. CDR1 and CDR2 (germline): SEHNR, FQNEAQ (reference sequence). This CDR3 has 15 residues. As DNA, the CDR3 is TGTGCCAGCAGCCCCAGGTCCAGCGGGAACTACGAGCAGTACTTC. It translates to CASSPRSSGNYEQYF.

The chain uses TRBV27 and TRBJ1-3; D possibly corresponds to TRBD1 (5 bases). V lost 3 bases, J lost 1 base, and 7 bases lay in between. This CDR3 is 14 amino acids long. CDR1 is MNHEY and CDR2 is SMNVEV in the germline V gene (reference sequence). The CDR3 protein is CASSFQGSGNTIYF. For the CDR3, the DNA is TGTGCCAGCAGTTTTCAGGGTTCTGGAAACACCATATATTTT.

The CDR3 here is CASSLDGSVETQYF. In DNA form, the CDR3 reads TGTGCCAGCAGCTTGGATGGTAGCGTAGAGACCCAGTACTTC. This chain uses TRBV5-6 with TRBJ2-5, with D possibly TRBD2 on 5 matching bases. Trimming took 0 bases from V and 4 from J, leaving 10 bases between them. CDR1 and CDR2 (germline): SGHDT, YYEEEE. The CDR3 covers 14 residues. The full variable domain, with the rest looked up from reference TRBV5-6 and TRBJ2-5, is DAGVTQSPTHLIKTRGQQVTLRCSPKSGHDTVSWYQQALGQGPQFIFQYYEEEERQRGNFPDRFSGHQFPNYSSELNVNALLLGDSALYLCASSLDGSVETQYFGPGTRLLVL.

Only one count was recorded for this clone. The chain recombines TRBV7-3 with TRBJ2-7, with a possible D match to TRBD2 (7 bases). The CDR3 length is 17 residues. The germline CDR1 and CDR2 sequences are SGHTA and FQGTGA. V was clipped by 2 bases and J by 3 bases, with 20 bases between them. This chain's CDR3 is CASSLAGDGGRGYEQYF. CDR3 DNA: TGTGCCAGCAGCTTAGCGGGAGACGGGGGGCGAGGCTACGAGCAGTACTTC.

This chain joins TRBV20-1 and TRBJ1-1; perhaps TRBD1 as D (5 bases). The CDR3 totals 11 residues. Germline lookup yields CDR1 DFQATT and CDR2 SNEGSKA (reference sequence). V was pared by 4 bases and J by 10 bases, with 13 bases between. CDR3 DNA: TGCAGTGCTATATGGGGCCTCGTAGCTTTCTTT. It specifies CSAIWGLVAFF.

The chain couples TRBV7-2 to TRBJ2-7, with 8 bases fitting TRBD2. This CDR3 contains 16 residues. In germline, CDR1 is SGHTA, CDR2 FQGNSA. V was pared by 3 bases and J by 1 base, with 8 bases of the junction left unmatched. In DNA, the CDR3 is TGTGCCAGCAGCTTCACCGTTAGCGGGGAATCCTACGAGCAGTACTTC. Protein: CASSFTVSGESYEQYF.

The chain links TRBV9 to TRBJ1-1; TRBD1 matches at 7 bases. The CDR3 has 13 amino acids. Germline V gene data show CDR1 as SGDLS and CDR2 as YYNGEE. The V and J ends lost 7 bases and 0 bases, in that order; junction bases with no gene match: 3. CDR3 region: CASGTDLNTEAFF. The CDR3 DNA is TGTGCCAGCGGGACAGATCTGAACACTGAAGCTTTCTTT.

This clone was recorded once. The chain uses TRBV7-9 and TRBJ2-7, with TRBD2 matching over 8 bases. This CDR3 has 15 residues. V shed 4 bases, J shed 6 bases, and the junction held 11 bases outside the gene matches. Germline V lookup: CDR1 SEHNR, CDR2 FQNEAQ (reference sequence). This chain's CDR3 is CASSSRAGVLREQYF. The DNA for the CDR3 is TGTGCCAGCAGCTCTCGAGCGGGAGTGTTACGCGAGCAGTACTTC.

The rearrangement links TRBV25-1 to TRBJ2-1; no definite D call. Deletions cut 3 bases from V and 8 bases from J, with 8 bases between. Germline V gene lookup returns CDR1 MGHDK and CDR2 SYGVNS. This CDR3 contains 12 residues. The DNA for the CDR3 is TGTGCCAGCAGTGAGTGGACGGATGAGCAGTTCTTC. This codes for CASSEWTDEQFF.

The chain carries TRBV18 and TRBJ1-1; 9 bases are a match to TRBD1. V was clipped by 3 bases and J by 11 bases; unmatched bases: 7. Germline V lookup: CDR1 KGHSH, CDR2 LQKENI. The CDR3 covers 13 residues. CDR3: CASSPGTGFKAFF. CDR3 DNA: TGTGCCAGCTCACCGGGGACAGGGTTTAAGGCTTTCTTT.